The sequence of this T cell receptor beta chain was determined in a study of blood T cell repertoires in COVID-19. Original processing methods: Reference gene primer amplification gave nucleated cell count estimates. The table came from immunoSEQ multiplex PCR; TCRdb's copy has only in-frame clones and leaves some out. That table supplies the V and J calls and clone size; D and trimming were determined from the DNA. The sample comprises some 200,000 clones, roughly 77% of which are singletons, and about a tenth rests with the top ten. The CDR3 is made up of 17 amino acids. V was clipped by 2 bases and J by 4 bases; unmatched bases: 11.

The chain links TRBV23-1 to TRBJ2-1, with 7 bases identical to TRBD1. TRBV23-1 is known as an ORF, though its function is uncertain. The sequence came from a man aged 35 to 55 who had recovered from COVID-19. The material sequenced was PBMCs or T cells enriched from blood (not recorded which). The CDR3, as DNA: TGCGCCAGCAGTCAAAGCCCACCGGGACAGCTATACAATGAGCAGTTCTTC. Translating it yields CASSQSPPGQLYNEQFF.